This TCR beta chain was found in a study of cytomegalovirus exposure and HLA in healthy donors. Background on the study: Ancestry clustering placed around four fifths of around 400 genotyped donors in the Caucasian-associated cluster. Findings and limits, study-wide: Per a prior analysis, the majority of TCR beta V segments were productive roughly 90% or roughly 30% of the time. In a later analysis, TCR beta V- and J-gene trimming was associated with a missense DCLRE1C variant.

The PCR ran on 60 Vbeta and 13 Jbeta primers. The data were produced by immunoSEQ multiplex PCR, yet TCRdb's version contains in-frame clones alone and is incomplete. The sample has fewer than 250,000 clones, 70% to 80% seen once; the top ten hold roughly 13%. The V gene lost 4 bases and the J gene lost 3 bases, with 10 bases spanning the gap. CDR3 size: 13 residues. The germline CDR1 and CDR2 sequences are MDHEN and SYDVKM. In regard to this clone: As yet, its antigen is unknown.

The clonotype comes from a woman aged 25 to 39 in good health and CMV-seropositive. This chain joins TRBV28 and TRBJ2-7; D perhaps matches TRBD2 (6 bases). Specimen: PBMCs. The CDR3 DNA reads as TGTGCCAGCAGTTCGAGGAGGGGCTACGAGCAGTACTTC. Amino acid sequence: CASSSRRGYEQYF.